This TCR beta chain emerged from a study of T-cell reconstitution after alpha-beta-depleted transplantation in children. There are 14 residues in the CDR3. Trimming pared 5 bases from V and 4 bases from J, leaving 15 bases between. Germline values: CDR1 LGHDT, CDR2 YNNKEL (reference sequence). Note on this clonotype: Antigen: not known.

General observations from the study: T-cell counts and diversity at one year post-transplant came mainly from newly produced T cells. TCRbeta diversity was high at day 60 in some patients (a result of surviving recipient T cells and thymic progenitors). The origin of alpha-beta T cells about two months after transplant was reportedly several hundred expanded graft clones.

Unique molecular identifiers tagged the TCRbeta library. A single record per CDR3 protein comes from TCRdb applying MiXCR to the PCR reads. This table holds a few hundred thousand distinct CDR3 sequences, over 20% found once. This TCR was sampled from a boy less than two years old with Wiskott-Aldrich syndrome, due to receive a stem cell transplant. V and J are TRBV3-1 and TRBJ2-7; possible D gene TRBD1, 6 bases. Sequenced material: PBMCs, taken before TCRalphabeta/CD19-depleted stem cell transplant. The CDR3 DNA sequence: TGTGCCAGCAGCGAAAACAGGGCTGCTTACGAGCAGTACTTC. Encoded protein: CASSENRAAYEQYF.